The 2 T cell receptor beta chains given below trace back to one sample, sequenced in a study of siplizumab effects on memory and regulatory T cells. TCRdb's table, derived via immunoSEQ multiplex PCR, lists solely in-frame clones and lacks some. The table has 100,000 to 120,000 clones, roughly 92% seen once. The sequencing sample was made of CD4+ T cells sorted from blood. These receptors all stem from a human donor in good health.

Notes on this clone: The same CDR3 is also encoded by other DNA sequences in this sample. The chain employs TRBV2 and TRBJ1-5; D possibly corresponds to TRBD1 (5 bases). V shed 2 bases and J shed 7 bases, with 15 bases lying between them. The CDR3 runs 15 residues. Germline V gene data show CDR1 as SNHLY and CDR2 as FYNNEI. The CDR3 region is CASSERGRVGQPQHF. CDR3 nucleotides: TGTGCCAGCAGTGAACGCGGCAGGGTGGGACAGCCCCAGCATTTT.

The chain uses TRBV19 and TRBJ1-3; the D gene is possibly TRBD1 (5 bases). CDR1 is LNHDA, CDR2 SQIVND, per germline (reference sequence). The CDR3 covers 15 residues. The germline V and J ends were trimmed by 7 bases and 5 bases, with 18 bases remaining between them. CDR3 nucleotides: TGTGCCAGTATGGCAGGGCCAGGAGGGCGAAACACCATATATTTT. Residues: CASMAGPGGRNTIYF.